The 30 T cell receptor beta chains reported below all come from one sample, sequenced in a study of blood T cell repertoires in COVID-19. Measured with immunoSEQ multiplex PCR; TCRdb has only the in-frame clones, and not every one. The sample lists 200,000 to 250,000 clones; around 84% were seen once. Sequenced material: peripheral blood. The receptors were gathered from a woman older than 75 with active or convalescent COVID-19.

The chain couples TRBV6-5 to TRBJ2-5; TRBD1 is a possible D gene (6 bases). V was trimmed by 0 bases and J by 5 bases, leaving 13 bases between them. Germline CDR1 MNHEY, CDR2 SVGAGI. This CDR3 has 15 residues. CDR3 sequence reads: CASSYSLAQGETQYF. CDR3 DNA sequence: TGTGCCAGCAGTTACTCGCTGGCGCAGGGGGAGACCCAGTACTTC.

The CDR3 DNA reads TGTGCCAGCAGCGTAGATAGCGGGAATTCGAACACCGGGGAGCTGTTTTTT. Translating gives CASSVDSGNSNTGELFF. The V and J genes are TRBV9 and TRBJ2-2, with 8 bases fitting TRBD2. Germline V CDR1 and CDR2: SGDLS, YYNGEE. This CDR3 has 17 amino acids. V shed 0 bases, J shed 0 bases, and the junction held 4 bases outside the gene matches.

This chain joins TRBV9 and TRBJ1-1; D may be TRBD1 (5 bases). Trimming took off 4 bases at V and 5 bases at J, with 18 bases between the two ends. The CDR3 runs to 15 residues. Germline V gene lookup returns CDR1 SGDLS and CDR2 YYNGEE. In nucleotides, the CDR3 is TGTGCCAGCAGCCCACCCCCCCTAGGGGATACTGAAGCTTTCTTT. Translation: CASSPPPLGDTEAFF. Combining the CDR3 with reference TRBV9 and TRBJ1-1 gives the whole variable domain DSGVTQTPKHLITATGQRVTLRCSPRSGDLSVYWYQQSLDQGLQFLIQYYNGEERAKGNILERFSAQQFPDLHSELNLSSLELGDSALYFCASSPPPLGDTEAFFGQGTRLTVV.

This chain links TRBV6-5 with TRBJ1-5; D not certain. Germline assignment: CDR1 MNHEY and CDR2 SVGAGI. V lost 2 bases, J lost 0 bases, and 2 bases lay in between. The CDR3 sequence is 13 residues long. The CDR3 DNA follows: TGTGCCAGCAGTTACCATAGCAATCAGCCCCAGCATTTT. This codes for CASSYHSNQPQHF.

CDR3 DNA: TGTGCCAGCAGTAGCCAAACCTTGTCAGATACGCAGTATTTT. Translated: CASSSQTLSDTQYF. The chain recombines TRBV9 with TRBJ2-3; D not resolved. The germline V and J ends were trimmed by 5 bases and 4 bases, with 14 bases remaining between them. Germline V gives CDR1 SGDLS, CDR2 YYNGEE. The length of the CDR3 is 14 residues. Using reference TRBV9 and TRBJ2-3 for the parts outside the CDR3, the full variable domain is DSGVTQTPKHLITATGQRVTLRCSPRSGDLSVYWYQQSLDQGLQFLIQYYNGEERAKGNILERFSAQQFPDLHSELNLSSLELGDSALYFCASSSQTLSDTQYFGPGTRLTVL.

This chain links TRBV7-2 with TRBJ1-2; TRBD1 is a possible D gene (6 bases). CDR1 and CDR2 from the germline V gene are SGHTA and FQGNSA. CDR3 length: 16 amino acids. Trimming took 4 bases from V and 0 from J, leaving 15 bases between them. The CDR3 here is CASSSTGFLANYGYTF. CDR3 in DNA: TGTGCCAGCAGCTCGACAGGTTTTCTAGCTAACTATGGCTACACCTTC. The full variable domain, completed using reference TRBV7-2 and TRBJ1-2, is GAGVSQSPSNKVTEKGKDVELRCDPISGHTALYWYRQSLGQGLEFLIYFQGNSAPDKSGLPSDRFSAERTGGSVSTLTIQRTQQEDSAVYLCASSSTGFLANYGYTFGSGTRLTVV.

Here the CDR3 DNA reads TGTGCCAGCTCTAGCGGGGTCACAGATACGCAGTATTTT. It yields the protein CASSSGVTDTQYF. The chain links TRBV2 to TRBJ2-3; 9 bases align to TRBD2. J gave up 2 bases and V 8 bases, and 2 bases lay outside the gene matches. Germline lookup yields CDR1 SNHLY and CDR2 FYNNEI. The length of the CDR3 is 13 residues.

This clone occurred once. The same CDR3 arises from other DNA sequences in this sample as well. The CDR3 DNA reads TGTGCCAGCAGCCTGACTAGCGGAACCTACAATGAGCAGTTCTTC. This gives the protein CASSLTSGTYNEQFF. The chain couples TRBV7-2 to TRBJ2-1, with 9 bases identical to TRBD2. The V gene's germline CDR1 is SGHTA and CDR2 FQGNSA. J lost 2 bases, V lost 5 bases, and 4 bases had no gene match. The CDR3 contains 15 residues.

This chain links TRBV2 with TRBJ2-5; maybe TRBD2 (5 bases). The CDR3 loop spans 13 amino acids. The V gene lost 2 bases and the J gene lost 9 bases, with 13 bases spanning the gap. The germline V gene has CDR1 SNHLY and CDR2 FYNNEI. CDR3 in DNA: TGTGCCAGCAGTGAAACTGGGCCCGGGGCCCAGTACTTC. Amino acids: CASSETGPGAQYF.

The genes are TRBV3-1 (or the pseudogene TRBV3-2) and TRBJ1-3; D uncertain. The CDR3 extends over 15 amino acids. The germline V gene encodes CDR1 LGHDT and CDR2 YNNKEL (reference sequence). V shed 0 bases and J shed 1 base, with 7 bases lying between them. DNA for the CDR3: TGTGCCAGCAGCCAAGATGCGTTATCTGGAAACACCATATATTTT. Amino acids: CASSQDALSGNTIYF.

This chain connects TRBV30 to TRBJ2-4, with 9 bases lining up with TRBD2. Germline CDR1 reads GTSNPN; CDR2 reads SVGIG (reference sequence). With 2 bases clipped from V and 5 bases from J, the junction kept 10 bases outside the gene matches. The CDR3 consists of 16 residues. As DNA, the CDR3 is TGTGCCTGGAGTCCCCTGCGGGGGGGCAGACAAAACATTCAGTACTTC. It is translated as CAWSPLRGGRQNIQYF.

The chain carries TRBV2 and TRBJ2-7, with D possibly matching TRBD2 (5 bases). Trimming left V 6 bases short and J 8 bases short, with 17 bases between. CDR1 and CDR2 from the germline V gene are SNHLY and FYNNEI. The CDR3 sequence is 13 residues long. CDR3 region: CASRREEPTQQYF. Written as DNA, the CDR3 is TGTGCCAGCAGGAGGGAAGAGCCAACCCAGCAGTACTTC.

This sequence joins TRBV18 and TRBJ1-6; 10 bases align to TRBD1. From germline, CDR1 is KGHSH and CDR2 LQKENI. The CDR3 runs 15 residues. The V segment lost 3 bases and the J segment 10 bases; nucleotides outside the gene matches: 6. CDR3 in DNA: TGTGCCAGCTCACCTCTGACAGGGGGCGAGTCACCCCTCCACTTT. The encoded protein is CASSPLTGGESPLHF.

The chain recombines TRBV28 with TRBJ2-7; weak D call: TRBD1 (6 bases). The CDR3 has 15 residues. Deletions cut 2 bases from V and 5 bases from J, with 16 bases between. Germline CDR1 MDHEN, CDR2 SYDVKM. CDR3 nucleotide sequence: TGTGCCAGCAGTTTAGCAGGGGTCAAAGTGAACGAGCAGTACTTC. It is translated as CASSLAGVKVNEQYF.

The chain couples TRBV7-2 to TRBJ2-3, with 7 bases that match TRBD2. V lost 0 bases, J lost 3 bases, and 3 bases stayed unmatched. The V gene's germline CDR1 is SGHTA and CDR2 FQGNSA. The CDR3 extends over 15 amino acids. Here the CDR3 DNA reads TGTGCCAGCAGCTTAGCGGGGGGGACGACAGATACGCAGTATTTT. Translated, it gives CASSLAGGTTDTQYF. Variable domain in full (rest from reference TRBV7-2 and TRBJ2-3): GAGVSQSPSNKVTEKGKDVELRCDPISGHTALYWYRQSLGQGLEFLIYFQGNSAPDKSGLPSDRFSAERTGGSVSTLTIQRTQQEDSAVYLCASSLAGGTTDTQYFGPGTRLTVL.

The CDR3 sequence is CASSPGDREAGETQYF. CDR3 DNA: TGCGCCAGCAGCCCGGGGGACAGGGAGGCAGGAGAGACCCAGTACTTC. The V gene is TRBV5-1, the J gene TRBJ2-5, with TRBD1 matching over 9 bases. Losses at the gene ends were 4 bases for V and 4 bases for J; bases not matched to a gene: 11. The CDR3 sequence is 16 residues long. From germline, CDR1 is SGHRS and CDR2 YFSETQ.

The CDR3 here is CASSADRSSYNEQFF. The CDR3 DNA is TGTGCCAGCAGCGCGGACAGAAGCTCCTACAATGAGCAGTTCTTC. The chain joins TRBV5-6 to TRBJ2-1, with a possible D match to TRBD1 (6 bases). Deletions cut 4 bases from V and 0 bases from J, with 11 bases between. This CDR3 is 15 amino acids long. The V gene's germline CDR1 is SGHDT and CDR2 YYEEEE. The full variable domain, rest sourced from reference TRBV5-6 and TRBJ2-1, is DAGVTQSPTHLIKTRGQQVTLRCSPKSGHDTVSWYQQALGQGPQFIFQYYEEEERQRGNFPDRFSGHQFPNYSSELNVNALLLGDSALYLCASSADRSSYNEQFFGPGTRLTVL.

This rearrangement joins TRBV10-1 to TRBJ2-1; the match to TRBD2 covers 11 bases. CDR1 WNHNN and CDR2 SYGVQD come from the germline V gene (reference sequence). The CDR3 runs to 16 residues. J lost 0 bases, V lost 6 bases, and 4 bases had no gene match. The DNA of the CDR3 is TGCGCCAGCAGAGCGGGACTAGCGGTCTCCTACAATGAGCAGTTCTTC. The encoded protein is CASRAGLAVSYNEQFF.

This rearrangement joins TRBV9 to TRBJ2-5; 7 bases fit TRBD2. Looked up from germline, CDR1 is SGDLS and CDR2 is YYNGEE. J was trimmed by 5 bases and V by 6 bases; bases with no gene match: 10. The CDR3 runs 14 residues. The CDR3 sequence is CASTLGVSGETQYF. The CDR3, as DNA: TGTGCCAGCACCTTAGGGGTTAGCGGGGAGACCCAGTACTTC.

The rearrangement joins TRBV5-1 to TRBJ1-3, with D hard to call. The CDR3 runs 15 residues. The germline V gene has CDR1 SGHRS and CDR2 YFSETQ. The ends were cut back, 0 bases at V and 0 bases at J, with 7 bases in the middle. The CDR3 reads CASSLDLNSGNTIYF. CDR3 bases: TGCGCCAGCAGCTTGGACCTAAACTCTGGAAACACCATATATTTT.

The table lists this clone with a count of one. The chain links TRBV3-1 (or the pseudogene TRBV3-2) to TRBJ2-6, with a possible D match to TRBD2 (6 bases). The CDR3 is made up of 17 amino acids. Germline V gene lookup returns CDR1 LGHDT and CDR2 YNNKEL (reference sequence). V shed 4 bases and J shed 2 bases, with 15 bases lying between them. CDR3 DNA sequence: TGTGCCAGCAGCCGCTCGGGACTTAGGACTGGGGCCAACGTCCTGACTTTC. Its protein product is CASSRSGLRTGANVLTF.

CDR3 in amino acids: CASSQGVPETQYF. DNA of the CDR3: TGTGCCAGCAGTCAAGGGGTTCCGGAGACCCAGTACTTC. The V and J genes are TRBV12-3 or TRBV12-4 and TRBJ2-5; D may be TRBD1 (5 bases). The CDR3 spans 13 residues. Trimming cost V 5 bases and J 5 bases, with 12 bases left between them.

The gene calls are TRBV6-5 and TRBJ2-7; 9 positions match TRBD1. J gave up 5 bases and V 5 bases, and 7 bases lay outside the gene matches. The CDR3 has 14 residues. Germline V lookup: CDR1 MNHEY, CDR2 SVGAGI. The CDR3 coding sequence is TGTGCCAGCAGTCCGGGACAGGGTATCAACGAGCAGTACTTC. Protein: CASSPGQGINEQYF.

The rearrangement uses TRBV7-2 and TRBJ1-3; the D is unclear. CDR1 and CDR2 from the germline V gene are SGHTA and FQGNSA. The CDR3 has 15 amino acids. V gave up 5 bases and J gave up 6 bases, with 17 bases separating them. This chain's CDR3 is CASSPRPAGVNTIYF. In DNA form, the CDR3 reads TGTGCCAGCAGCCCCCGACCCGCCGGAGTAAACACCATATATTTT.

The chain is built from TRBV19 and TRBJ1-3; 8 bases fit TRBD1. The CDR3 spans 16 residues. Germline V gene data show CDR1 as LNHDA and CDR2 as SQIVND (reference sequence). The junction had 9 bases not matched to a gene; V was cut back by 5 bases and J by 3 bases. DNA for the CDR3: TGTGCCAGTAGTCCTTCGACAGGGGCCCTTGGAAACACCATATATTTT. Protein: CASSPSTGALGNTIYF.

V and J are TRBV7-2 and TRBJ2-7; 7 bases are a match to TRBD1. With 2 bases clipped from V and 6 bases from J, the junction kept 7 bases outside the gene matches. Germline-derived CDR1 and CDR2 are SGHTA and FQGNSA. The CDR3 is 14 residues long. The CDR3 nucleotides read TGTGCCAGCAGCTTAAGGGGACAGTTGGTCGAGCAGTACTTC. This gives the protein CASSLRGQLVEQYF.

CDR3 DNA: TGTGCCAGCAGCGTAGCGGTCCGTACTAGCCCCGGGGAGCTGTTTTTT. Its protein is CASSVAVRTSPGELFF. The chain combines TRBV9 with TRBJ2-2, with D perhaps matching TRBD2 (6 bases). V lost 0 bases to trimming and J lost 6 bases, with 15 bases between them. This CDR3 is 16 amino acids long. CDR1 is SGDLS, CDR2 YYNGEE, per germline.

This clone was detected only once. V gene TRBV3-1 (or the pseudogene TRBV3-2) combines with J gene TRBJ1-4; weak D call: TRBD1 (6 bases). Germline lookup yields CDR1 LGHDT and CDR2 YNNKEL (reference sequence). The CDR3 spans 13 residues. Between the trimmed V and J ends, which lost 6 bases and 14 bases, there was a span of 19 bases. This CDR3 reads CASSLFGGGRLFF. The CDR3 DNA sequence: TGTGCCAGCAGTCTCTTTGGGGGCGGGCGGCTGTTTTTT.

The genes are TRBV10-3 and TRBJ1-2, with TRBD1 matching 7 bases. Germline lookup yields CDR1 ENHRY and CDR2 SYGVKD. The CDR3 extends over 18 amino acids. Trimming removed 8 bases from V and 2 bases from J; junction bases left unmatched: 20. The CDR3 here is CAIEDRAAAGPANYGYTF. In DNA form, the CDR3 reads TGTGCCATCGAAGACAGGGCAGCCGCGGGACCGGCGAACTATGGCTACACCTTC.

V gene TRBV7-8 combines with J gene TRBJ1-2; D not certain. Germline V gives CDR1 SGHVS, CDR2 FQNEAQ. Trimming removed 8 bases from V and 4 bases from J, with 11 bases in between. The CDR3 is made up of 12 amino acids. CDR3 region: CASGRSGYGYTF. The CDR3 nucleotides are TGTGCCAGCGGCCGGTCGGGCTATGGCTACACCTTC.